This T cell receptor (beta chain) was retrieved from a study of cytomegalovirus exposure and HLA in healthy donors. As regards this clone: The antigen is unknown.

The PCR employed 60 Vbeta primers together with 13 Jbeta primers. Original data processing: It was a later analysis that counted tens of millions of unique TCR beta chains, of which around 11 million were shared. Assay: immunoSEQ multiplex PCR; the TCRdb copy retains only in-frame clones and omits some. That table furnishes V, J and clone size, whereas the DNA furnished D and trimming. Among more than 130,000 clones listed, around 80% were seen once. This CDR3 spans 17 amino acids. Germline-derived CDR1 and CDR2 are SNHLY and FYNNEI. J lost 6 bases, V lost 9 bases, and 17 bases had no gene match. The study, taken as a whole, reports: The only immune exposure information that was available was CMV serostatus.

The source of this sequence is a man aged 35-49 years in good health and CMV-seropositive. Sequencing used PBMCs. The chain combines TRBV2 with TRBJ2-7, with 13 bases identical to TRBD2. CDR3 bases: TGTGCCAGAGACTCACCGGGACTAGCGGGACGGATGGCCGAGCAGTACTTC. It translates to CARDSPGLAGRMAEQYF.